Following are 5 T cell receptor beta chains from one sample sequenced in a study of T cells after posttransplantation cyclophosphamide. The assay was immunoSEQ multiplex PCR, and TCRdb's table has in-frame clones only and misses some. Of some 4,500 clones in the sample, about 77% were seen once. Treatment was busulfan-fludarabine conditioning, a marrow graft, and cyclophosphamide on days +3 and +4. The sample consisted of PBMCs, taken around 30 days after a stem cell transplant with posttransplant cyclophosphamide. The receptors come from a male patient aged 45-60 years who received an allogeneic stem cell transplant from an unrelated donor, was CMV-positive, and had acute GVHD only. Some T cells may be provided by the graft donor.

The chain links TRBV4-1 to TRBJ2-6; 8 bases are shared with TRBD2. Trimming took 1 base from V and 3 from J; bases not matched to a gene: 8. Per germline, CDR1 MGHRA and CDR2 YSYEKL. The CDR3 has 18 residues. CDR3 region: CASSQGASGSSGANVLTF. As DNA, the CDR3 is TGCGCCAGCAGCCAAGGCGCAAGCGGGAGTAGTGGGGCCAACGTCCTGACTTTC.

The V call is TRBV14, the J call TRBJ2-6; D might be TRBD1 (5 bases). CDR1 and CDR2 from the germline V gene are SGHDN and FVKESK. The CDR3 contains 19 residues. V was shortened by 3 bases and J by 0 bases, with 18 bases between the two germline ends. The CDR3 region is CASSQLLPDTGSGANVLTF. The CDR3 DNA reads TGTGCCAGCAGCCAGTTATTGCCTGACACAGGCTCTGGGGCCAACGTCCTGACTTTC.

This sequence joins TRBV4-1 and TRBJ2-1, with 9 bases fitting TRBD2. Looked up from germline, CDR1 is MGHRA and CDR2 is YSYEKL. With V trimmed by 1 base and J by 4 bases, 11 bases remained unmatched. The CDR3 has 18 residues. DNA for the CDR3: TGCGCCAGCAGCCAAGGCCTCAGTACCAGCGGGGGGTACAATGAGCAGTTCTTC. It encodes CASSQGLSTSGGYNEQFF.

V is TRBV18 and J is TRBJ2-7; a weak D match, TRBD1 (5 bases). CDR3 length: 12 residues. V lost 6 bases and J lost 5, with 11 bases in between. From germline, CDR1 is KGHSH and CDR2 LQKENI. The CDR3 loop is CASSLGRHEQYF. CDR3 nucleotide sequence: TGTGCCAGCTCTCTGGGGCGGCACGAGCAGTACTTC. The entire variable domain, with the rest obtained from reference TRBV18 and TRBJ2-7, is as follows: NAGVMQNPRHLVRRRGQEARLRCSPMKGHSHVYWYRQLPEEGLKFMVYLQKENIIDESGMPKERFSAEFPKEGPSILRIQQVVRGDSAAYFCASSLGRHEQYFGPGTRLTVT.

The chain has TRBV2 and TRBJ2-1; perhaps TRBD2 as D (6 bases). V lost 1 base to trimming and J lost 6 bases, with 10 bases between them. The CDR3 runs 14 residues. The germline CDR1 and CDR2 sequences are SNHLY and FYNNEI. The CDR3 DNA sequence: TGTGCCAGCAGTGAAGGCCTAGCGCGCAATGAGCAGTTCTTC. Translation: CASSEGLARNEQFF.